Listed below are T cell receptor beta chains from one sample, sequenced in a study of blood T cell repertoires in COVID-19. Clones were sequenced by immunoSEQ multiplex PCR, and TCRdb holds only the in-frame ones, with some missing. The table lists a few hundred thousand clones, 86% of them singletons. Material: peripheral blood. These TCRs come from a man aged 25 to 40 who had recovered from COVID-19. The CDR3 runs from the conserved cysteine through the conserved F or W. The D gene is left open where the match is weak. Not every row has a clone size; where given, it reads once, few, many or a size class.

cdr3_nt	cdr3_aa	v_call	j_call	clone_size	cdr3_length	d_call
TGCGCCAGCAGCTTAAGCGGGGAGGTGAGGCAGCCCCAGCATTTT	CASSLSGEVRQPQHF	TRBV5-1	TRBJ1-5	-	15	-
TGCGCCAGCAGCTTGGGACGGAGCTCTGGAAACACCATATATTTT	CASSLGRSSGNTIYF	TRBV5-1	TRBJ1-3	-	15	-
TGCGCCAGCAGCCGACCGCGCGGACAGGACGATGGCTACACCTTC	CASSRPRGQDDGYTF	TRBV5-1	TRBJ1-2	-	15	TRBD1
TGTGCCAGCAGCTTAGGTACTAGCGGGGGCTACAATGAGCAGTTCTTC	CASSLGTSGGYNEQFF	TRBV7-6	TRBJ2-1	once	16	TRBD2
TGTGCCAGCAGACTTGACAGGGTAGGCACCTACGAGCAGTACTTC	CASRLDRVGTYEQYF	TRBV27	TRBJ2-7	-	15	TRBD1
TGCGCCAGCAGCTTGGAGCCCGGGGATGGCAAAGAGACCCAGTACTTC	CASSLEPGDGKETQYF	TRBV5-1	TRBJ2-5	once	16	-
TGTGCCAGCAGCTTGGAACAGGGGAACACTGAAGCTTTCTTT	CASSLEQGNTEAFF	TRBV5-6	TRBJ1-1	-	14	-
TGTGCCAGCATAGCGGGGGCCTTCCTCTCCTACGAGCAGTACTTC	CASIAGAFLSYEQYF	TRBV6-5	TRBJ2-7	once	15	TRBD2
TGTGCCAGCAGCTTATTGGACAGTTATGGCTACACCTTC	CASSLLDSYGYTF	TRBV11-2	TRBJ1-2	once	13	-
TGTGCCATCAGTGAGTCGGCTTATTACGAGCAGTACTTC	CAISESAYYEQYF	TRBV10-3	TRBJ2-7	-	13	-
TGCGCCAGCAGCTTGGTTCAGGCGAACACTGAAGCTTTCTTT	CASSLVQANTEAFF	TRBV5-1	TRBJ1-1	-	14	-
TGTGCCAGCAGTTACTGGGGCGGGGGATTGGAGGATACGCAGTATTTT	CASSYWGGGLEDTQYF	TRBV6-5	TRBJ2-3	-	16	TRBD2
TGCGCCAGCAGTGAATCACAGGTGAACTATGGCTACACCTTC	CASSESQVNYGYTF	TRBV10-1	TRBJ1-2	-	14	-
TGTGCCACCAGCAGACTCCGGGACAGGGTCCATGAGCAGTTCTTC	CATSRLRDRVHEQFF	TRBV15	TRBJ2-1	-	15	TRBD1